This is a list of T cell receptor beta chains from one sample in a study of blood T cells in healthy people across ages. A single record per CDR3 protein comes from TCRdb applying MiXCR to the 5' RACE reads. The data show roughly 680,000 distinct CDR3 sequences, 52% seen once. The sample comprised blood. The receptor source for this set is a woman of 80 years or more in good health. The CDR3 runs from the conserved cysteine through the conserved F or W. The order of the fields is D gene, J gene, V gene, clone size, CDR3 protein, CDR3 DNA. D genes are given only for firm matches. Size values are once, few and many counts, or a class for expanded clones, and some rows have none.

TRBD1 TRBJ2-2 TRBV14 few CASSQARDSNTGELFF TGTGCCAGCAGCCAAGCCAGGGACAGTAACACCGGGGAGCTGTTTTTT
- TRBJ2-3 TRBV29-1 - CSVDSMGQAGTDTQYF TGCAGCGTTGATAGTATGGGCCAGGCCGGCACAGATACGCAGTATTTT
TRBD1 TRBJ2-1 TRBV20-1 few CSASHRGHNEQFF TGCAGTGCTAGCCACAGGGGCCACAATGAGCAGTTCTTC
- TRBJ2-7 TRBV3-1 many CASSQELGSRWQYF TGTGCCAGCAGCCAAGAGTTGGGGTCGCGGTGGCAGTACTTC
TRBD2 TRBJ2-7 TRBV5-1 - CASSERLAGRYEQYF TGCGCCAGCAGCGAGAGACTAGCGGGCCGCTACGAGCAGTACTTC
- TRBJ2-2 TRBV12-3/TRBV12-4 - CASSLKAKGTGELFF TGTGCCAGCAGTTTAAAAGCCAAGGGCACCGGGGAGCTGTTTTTT
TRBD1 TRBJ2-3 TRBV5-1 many CASSLYRGSQYF TGCGCCAGCAGCTTATACAGGGGTTCGCAGTATTTT
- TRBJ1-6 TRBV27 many CASSLEPDMAPGNSPLHF TGTGCCAGCAGTTTGGAGCCTGACATGGCTCCGGGAAATTCACCCCTCCACTTT
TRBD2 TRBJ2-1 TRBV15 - CATEGGSSYNEQFF TGTGCCACAGAAGGCGGGAGCTCCTACAATGAGCAGTTCTTC
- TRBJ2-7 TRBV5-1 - CASSPRVQGFYEQYF TGCGCCAGCAGTCCGAGGGTTCAGGGCTTCTACGAGCAGTACTTC
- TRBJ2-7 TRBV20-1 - CSAASPVGNTYEQYF TGCAGTGCCGCTTCCCCGGTTGGGAACACCTACGAGCAGTACTTC
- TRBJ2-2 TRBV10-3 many CATKETGELFF TGTGCCACCAAGGAGACCGGGGAGCTGTTTTTT
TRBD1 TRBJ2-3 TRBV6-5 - CASSFLDRDLRKDRYAYF TGTGCCAGCAGTTTCCTAGACAGGGACCTTCGGAAAGACAGATACGCGTATTTT
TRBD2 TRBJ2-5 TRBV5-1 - CASSSASSGQETQYF TGCGCCAGCAGCTCCGCCTCTAGCGGCCAAGAGACCCAGTACTTC
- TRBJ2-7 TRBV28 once CASSLGPDTSMQYF TGTGCCAGCAGTTTGGGGCCGGACACGTCGATGCAGTACTTC
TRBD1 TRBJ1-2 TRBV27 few CASSLSTGGAYGYTF TGTGCCAGCAGTTTATCAACAGGGGGCGCCTATGGCTACACCTTC
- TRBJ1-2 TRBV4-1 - CASSQGTRAYYGYTF TGCGCCAGCAGCCAAGGGACACGGGCTTACTATGGCTACACCTTC
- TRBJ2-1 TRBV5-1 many CASSSGTPSLNEQFF TGCGCCAGCAGCTCCGGGACTCCGTCCCTAAATGAGCAGTTCTTC
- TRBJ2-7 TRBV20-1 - CSARDGGPNNEQYF TGCAGTGCTAGAGATGGAGGCCCCAACAATGAGCAGTACTTC
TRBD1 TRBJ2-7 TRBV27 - CASSLFVTGGDEQYF TGTGCCAGCAGTTTATTCGTGACAGGGGGCGACGAGCAGTACTTC
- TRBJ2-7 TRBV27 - CASSAPYRYEQYF TGTGCCAGCAGTGCACCCTACCGTTACGAGCAGTACTTC
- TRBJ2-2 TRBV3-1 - CASSQVLSGELFF TGTGCCAGCAGCCAAGTTCTTTCCGGGGAGCTGTTTTTT
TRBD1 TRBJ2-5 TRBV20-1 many CSAEQTGGIETQYF TGCAGTGCAGAACAGACAGGGGGAATAGAGACCCAGTACTTC
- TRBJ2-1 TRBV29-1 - CSVVGVYNEQFF TGCAGCGTGGTAGGAGTCTACAATGAGCAGTTCTTC
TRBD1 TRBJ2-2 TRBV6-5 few CASRPGGANTGELFF TGTGCCAGCAGGCCAGGGGGCGCGAACACCGGGGAGCTGTTTTTT
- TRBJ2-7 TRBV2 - CASSERQTPSYEQYF TGTGCCAGCAGTGAGAGACAGACGCCCTCCTACGAGCAGTACTTC
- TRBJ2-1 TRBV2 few CAISPQASAGEQFF TGTGCCATCTCCCCGCAAGCTAGCGCGGGTGAGCAGTTCTTC
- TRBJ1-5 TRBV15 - CATSRDFRAGNQPQHF TGTGCCACCAGCAGAGATTTCAGGGCTGGCAATCAGCCCCAGCATTTT
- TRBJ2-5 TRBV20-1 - CSARGRGAQETQYF TGCAGTGCTAGGGGGAGGGGGGCTCAAGAGACCCAGTACTTC
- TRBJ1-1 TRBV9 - CARSVVPENTEAFF TGTGCCAGAAGCGTAGTTCCTGAGAACACTGAAGCTTTCTTT
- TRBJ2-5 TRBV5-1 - CASSSGPKQETQYF TGCGCCAGCAGCTCGGGACCCAAACAAGAGACCCAGTACTTC
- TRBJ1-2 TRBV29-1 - CSVEGQGANGYTF TGCAGCGTTGAGGGCCAGGGAGCGAATGGCTACACCTTC
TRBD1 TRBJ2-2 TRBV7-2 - CASSPGTGLGGELFF TGTGCCAGCAGCCCTGGGACAGGGCTCGGCGGGGAGCTGTTTTTT
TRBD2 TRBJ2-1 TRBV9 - CASSVGPGLAGRGSYNEQFF TGTGCCAGCAGCGTAGGTCCCGGACTAGCGGGGCGAGGGTCCTACAATGAGCAGTTCTTC
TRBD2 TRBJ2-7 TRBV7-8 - CASSFGTSGDSYEQYF TGTGCCAGCAGCTTTGGGACTAGCGGGGACTCCTACGAGCAGTACTTC
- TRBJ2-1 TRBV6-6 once CASSFGGAGSYNEQFF TGTGCCAGCAGTTTTGGGGGAGCTGGGAGCTACAATGAGCAGTTCTTC
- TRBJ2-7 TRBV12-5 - CASGPSGGRAYEQYF TGTGCTAGTGGCCCCTCAGGAGGAAGAGCCTACGAGCAGTACTTC
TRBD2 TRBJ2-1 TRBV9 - CASSQTSGGASSYNEQFF TGTGCCAGCAGCCAGACTAGCGGGGGGGCCTCGTCCTACAATGAGCAGTTCTTC
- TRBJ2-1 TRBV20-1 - CSARSVNEQFF TGCAGTGCGCGTAGCGTCAATGAGCAGTTCTTC
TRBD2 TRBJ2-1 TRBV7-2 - CASSPARESNEQFF TGTGCCAGCAGCCCCGCGCGGGAGAGCAATGAGCAGTTCTTC
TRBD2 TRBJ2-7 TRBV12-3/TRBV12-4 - CASSFLREVGYEQYF TGTGCCAGCAGTTTCCTCCGGGAGGTGGGCTACGAGCAGTACTTC
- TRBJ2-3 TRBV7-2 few CASSLLSGAADTQYF TGTGCCAGCAGCTTACTGTCGGGGGCTGCAGATACGCAGTATTTT
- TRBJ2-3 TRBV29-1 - CSVECGVTDTQYF TGCAGCGTTGAGTGCGGGGTCACAGATACGCAGTATTTT
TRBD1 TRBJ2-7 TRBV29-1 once CSARTGTDASYEQYF TGCAGCGCCCGTACCGGGACAGATGCCTCCTACGAGCAGTACTTC
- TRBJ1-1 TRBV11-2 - CASSPQQGTNTEAFF TGTGCCAGCAGCCCCCAACAGGGTACGAACACTGAAGCTTTCTTT
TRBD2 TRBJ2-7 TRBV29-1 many CSVLAGGNEQYF TGCAGCGTTTTAGCGGGAGGAAACGAGCAGTACTTC
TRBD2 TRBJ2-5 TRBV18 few CASSPRTSGSSETQYF TGTGCCAGCTCACCACGGACTAGCGGGAGCTCAGAGACCCAGTACTTC
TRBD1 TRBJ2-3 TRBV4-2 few CASSQGQGTSTDTQYF TGTGCCAGCAGCCAAGGACAGGGAACGAGCACAGATACGCAGTATTTT